These T cell receptor beta chains were read from a single sample in a study of T cells after posttransplantation cyclophosphamide. TCRdb keeps only in-frame clones here, not all; method: immunoSEQ multiplex PCR. The sample yields around 4,900 clones, roughly four fifths seen once. The sample consisted of PBMCs, taken after an allogeneic stem cell transplant with a calcineurin inhibitor and methotrexate. These receptor sequences come from a male patient aged 40-55 years who received an allogeneic stem cell transplant from an unrelated donor, was CMV-positive, and had chronic GVHD only. Some T cells may possibly be graft donor cells. Each CDR3 is given with its conserved first and last residue. The order of the fields is J gene, V gene, clone size, D gene, CDR3 DNA, CDR3 protein. D genes are given only for firm matches. A clone size is listed for some rows: how often the clone was seen (once, few, many), or a class if it is expanded.

j_gene: TRBJ1-1; v_gene: TRBV19; abundance: once; d_gene: -; CDR3nt: TGTGCCAGTAGTACGGTCACTGAAGCTTTCTTT; CDR3aa: CASSTVTEAFF
j_gene: TRBJ2-2; v_gene: TRBV2; abundance: -; d_gene: TRBD1; CDR3nt: TGTGCCAGCCTTGGCGAGACAGGGCGTATCGGGGAGCTGTTTTTT; CDR3aa: CASLGETGRIGELFF
j_gene: TRBJ2-2; v_gene: TRBV19; abundance: -; d_gene: TRBD1; CDR3nt: TGTGCCAGTAGTTCGGGACAGCTAAGGATTGGGGAGCTGTTTTTT; CDR3aa: CASSSGQLRIGELFF
j_gene: TRBJ1-5; v_gene: TRBV25-1; abundance: -; d_gene: -; CDR3nt: TGTGCCACGGACGGGGGGGGAGAAGGCAATCAGCCCCAGCATTTT; CDR3aa: CATDGGGEGNQPQHF
j_gene: TRBJ2-3; v_gene: TRBV5-1; abundance: -; d_gene: TRBD1; CDR3nt: TGCGCCAGCAGCCCGGGGACAGCCACAGATACGCAGTATTTT; CDR3aa: CASSPGTATDTQYF
j_gene: TRBJ1-4; v_gene: TRBV19; abundance: -; d_gene: -; CDR3nt: TGTGCCAGTAGTATAGAGGGCTTCGAAAAACTGTTTTTT; CDR3aa: CASSIEGFEKLFF
j_gene: TRBJ1-5; v_gene: TRBV9; abundance: few; d_gene: TRBD1; CDR3nt: TGTGCCAGCAGCGTAGGACAGGGGACGGGCCAGCCCCAGCATTTT; CDR3aa: CASSVGQGTGQPQHF
j_gene: TRBJ1-2; v_gene: TRBV7-9; abundance: -; d_gene: -; CDR3nt: TGTGCCAGCAGCTCCACCACCGACAGCTACCGCGGCTACACCTTC; CDR3aa: CASSSTTDSYRGYTF
j_gene: TRBJ2-1; v_gene: TRBV19; abundance: -; d_gene: TRBD1; CDR3nt: TGTGCCAGTAGTGCCGACAGGGGAAGCTCCTACAATGAGCAGTTCTTC; CDR3aa: CASSADRGSSYNEQFF
j_gene: TRBJ1-3; v_gene: TRBV4-2; abundance: -; d_gene: -; CDR3nt: TGTGCCAGCAGCAGACCCGGGACTGACCCTGGAAACACCATATATTTT; CDR3aa: CASSRPGTDPGNTIYF
j_gene: TRBJ2-7; v_gene: TRBV7-9; abundance: -; d_gene: -; CDR3nt: TGTGCCAGCAGTCGTATGTCCTACGAGCAGTACTTC; CDR3aa: CASSRMSYEQYF
j_gene: TRBJ2-7; v_gene: TRBV2; abundance: -; d_gene: TRBD2; CDR3nt: TGTGCCAGCAGAGGACTAGCGGGCCGTGCTTACTCCTACGAGCAGTACTTC; CDR3aa: CASRGLAGRAYSYEQYF
j_gene: TRBJ1-3; v_gene: TRBV7-9; abundance: -; d_gene: -; CDR3nt: TGTGCCAGCAGACCACAGGGCTCTGGAAACACCATATATTTT; CDR3aa: CASRPQGSGNTIYF
j_gene: TRBJ1-3; v_gene: TRBV11-2; abundance: -; d_gene: TRBD1; CDR3nt: TGTGCCAGCAGCTTTCCCGGGACAGTCCGCTCTGGAAACACCATATATTTT; CDR3aa: CASSFPGTVRSGNTIYF
j_gene: TRBJ1-4; v_gene: TRBV30; abundance: -; d_gene: -; CDR3nt: TGTGCCTGGAGATCCCAAACCACTGCAACTAATGAAAAACTGTTTTTT; CDR3aa: CAWRSQTTATNEKLFF
j_gene: TRBJ2-7; v_gene: TRBV2; abundance: -; d_gene: TRBD2; CDR3nt: TGTGCCAGCAGCTCATCTAGCGGGAGGGCCTACGAGCAGTACTTC; CDR3aa: CASSSSSGRAYEQYF
j_gene: TRBJ1-2; v_gene: TRBV6-1; abundance: few; d_gene: TRBD1; CDR3nt: TGTGCCAGCAGTGAGGCTCTGAGACAGGGTGGCTATGGCTACACCTTC; CDR3aa: CASSEALRQGGYGYTF
j_gene: TRBJ2-3; v_gene: TRBV27; abundance: -; d_gene: TRBD2; CDR3nt: TGTGCCAGCAGAAACGAATTAGCGGGAGGGCTAACAGATACGCAGTATTTT; CDR3aa: CASRNELAGGLTDTQYF
j_gene: TRBJ1-2; v_gene: TRBV27; abundance: -; d_gene: -; CDR3nt: TGTGCCAGCAGAACACTAGGAGGTGGCTACACCTTC; CDR3aa: CASRTLGGGYTF
j_gene: TRBJ2-5; v_gene: TRBV10-3; abundance: -; d_gene: -; CDR3nt: TGTGCCATCAGTGCAAACTTCCAAGAGACCCAGTACTTC; CDR3aa: CAISANFQETQYF
j_gene: TRBJ1-2; v_gene: TRBV11-2; abundance: -; d_gene: -; CDR3nt: TGTGCCAGCAGCTTTGGACTCTCCTATGGCTACACCTTC; CDR3aa: CASSFGLSYGYTF
j_gene: TRBJ1-3; v_gene: TRBV4-2; abundance: -; d_gene: -; CDR3nt: TGTGCCAGCAGCCAACAGGGTATTAGAGACACCATATATTTT; CDR3aa: CASSQQGIRDTIYF
j_gene: TRBJ2-3; v_gene: TRBV5-8; abundance: -; d_gene: -; CDR3nt: TGTGCCAGCACCCCAGAGGGCTCTCGGAGCACAGATACGCAGTATTTT; CDR3aa: CASTPEGSRSTDTQYF
j_gene: TRBJ1-4; v_gene: TRBV6-5; abundance: -; d_gene: -; CDR3nt: TGTGCCAGCAGTTACGCCCGAGTCCCACGGGGTGAAAAACTGTTTTTT; CDR3aa: CASSYARVPRGEKLFF
j_gene: TRBJ1-1; v_gene: TRBV5-1; abundance: -; d_gene: -; CDR3nt: TGCGCCAGCAGCTACGGGCGGGGGCTCGCTGAAGCTTTCTTT; CDR3aa: CASSYGRGLAEAFF
j_gene: TRBJ2-2; v_gene: TRBV5-1; abundance: -; d_gene: TRBD2; CDR3nt: TGCGCCAGCAGTGTCTCTGGGGGGGCGAACACCGGGGAGCTGTTTTTT; CDR3aa: CASSVSGGANTGELFF
j_gene: TRBJ1-5; v_gene: TRBV18; abundance: large; d_gene: -; CDR3nt: TGTGCCAGCTCAGGGTCTTATATTGAGGATCAGCCCCAGCATTTT; CDR3aa: CASSGSYIEDQPQHF
j_gene: TRBJ2-7; v_gene: TRBV2; abundance: -; d_gene: -; CDR3nt: TGTGCCAGCAGTGTACAGGGGGGGACCTACGAGCAGTACTTC; CDR3aa: CASSVQGGTYEQYF
j_gene: TRBJ1-1; v_gene: TRBV7-2; abundance: -; d_gene: -; CDR3nt: TGTGCCAGCAGCTTAGTTCGCGGCAGCGAAGCTTTCTTT; CDR3aa: CASSLVRGSEAFF
j_gene: TRBJ2-7; v_gene: TRBV5-6; abundance: -; d_gene: TRBD1; CDR3nt: TGTGCCAGCAGCCTAGGCACAGGGGGCATCTACGAGCAGTACTTC; CDR3aa: CASSLGTGGIYEQYF
j_gene: TRBJ1-1; v_gene: TRBV6-5; abundance: -; d_gene: -; CDR3nt: TGTGCCAGCAGTTATAGTTGGGGCGGGAATGAAGCTTTCTTT; CDR3aa: CASSYSWGGNEAFF
j_gene: TRBJ2-7; v_gene: TRBV25-1; abundance: -; d_gene: TRBD1; CDR3nt: TGTGCCAGCAGTGATCCGACAGGGGAGAGCTCCTACGAGCAGTACTTC; CDR3aa: CASSDPTGESSYEQYF
j_gene: TRBJ2-1; v_gene: TRBV19; abundance: -; d_gene: -; CDR3nt: TGTGCCAGTAGTATAGTAAACAATGAGCAGTTCTTC; CDR3aa: CASSIVNNEQFF
j_gene: TRBJ2-1; v_gene: TRBV5-1; abundance: medium-sized; d_gene: TRBD2; CDR3nt: TGCGCCAGCAGCCCAAGACTAGCGGGAGGGCTCAATGAGCAGTTCTTC; CDR3aa: CASSPRLAGGLNEQFF
j_gene: TRBJ2-5; v_gene: TRBV5-1; abundance: -; d_gene: TRBD1; CDR3nt: TGCGCCAGCAGCCTATTTGACAGGGACCAAGAGACCCAGTACTTC; CDR3aa: CASSLFDRDQETQYF
j_gene: TRBJ1-2; v_gene: TRBV7-4; abundance: -; d_gene: -; CDR3nt: TGTGCCAGCAGCGACCGGCACGAGACAGCTAACTATGGCTACACCTTC; CDR3aa: CASSDRHETANYGYTF
j_gene: TRBJ1-5; v_gene: TRBV15; abundance: -; d_gene: TRBD1; CDR3nt: TGTGCCACCAGCCGGGACAGGGGGTATCAGCCCCAGCATTTT; CDR3aa: CATSRDRGYQPQHF
j_gene: TRBJ1-2; v_gene: TRBV4-3; abundance: -; d_gene: -; CDR3nt: TGCGCCAGCAGCCACCAGCGGGTAGGAAACTATGGCTACACCTTC; CDR3aa: CASSHQRVGNYGYTF
j_gene: TRBJ1-2; v_gene: TRBV18; abundance: -; d_gene: TRBD1; CDR3nt: TGTGCCAGCTCACCAAATCCGGGACAGGACTACTATGGCTACACCTTC; CDR3aa: CASSPNPGQDYYGYTF
j_gene: TRBJ2-7; v_gene: TRBV29-1; abundance: -; d_gene: TRBD2; CDR3nt: TGCAGCGTTGTGAGGTTTGTTTCGGGGGGGAGCTACGAGCAGTACTTC; CDR3aa: CSVVRFVSGGSYEQYF
j_gene: TRBJ2-7; v_gene: TRBV10-3; abundance: once; d_gene: TRBD1; CDR3nt: TGTGCCATCAGGGACAGGCTAAGGGCCGAGCAGTACTTC; CDR3aa: CAIRDRLRAEQYF
j_gene: TRBJ1-5; v_gene: TRBV7-2; abundance: few; d_gene: -; CDR3nt: TGTGCCAGCAGCTTAGATGTAGGGGCAGCTTATAGCAATCAGCCCCAGCATTTT; CDR3aa: CASSLDVGAAYSNQPQHF
j_gene: TRBJ2-3; v_gene: TRBV2; abundance: -; d_gene: TRBD2; CDR3nt: TGTGCCAGCAGTGACCTAGCGGGCCCACCCACAGATACGCAGTATTTT; CDR3aa: CASSDLAGPPTDTQYF
j_gene: TRBJ2-4; v_gene: TRBV30; abundance: -; d_gene: TRBD1; CDR3nt: TGTGCCTGGAGTGTACCCGGGACAGGGGGGAACATTCAGTACTTC; CDR3aa: CAWSVPGTGGNIQYF
j_gene: TRBJ1-2; v_gene: TRBV30; abundance: -; d_gene: -; CDR3nt: TGTGCCTGGGGACAATACTATGGCTACACCTTC; CDR3aa: CAWGQYYGYTF
j_gene: TRBJ1-2; v_gene: TRBV19; abundance: -; d_gene: TRBD1; CDR3nt: TGTGCCAGTAGTAAAGGGGGCCTCTATGGCTACACCTTC; CDR3aa: CASSKGGLYGYTF
j_gene: TRBJ2-5; v_gene: TRBV5-6; abundance: -; d_gene: -; CDR3nt: TGTGCCAGCAGCCCGGGGTGGGAGCAAGAGACCCAGTACTTC; CDR3aa: CASSPGWEQETQYF
j_gene: TRBJ2-7; v_gene: TRBV4-2; abundance: few; d_gene: TRBD1; CDR3nt: TGTGCCAGCAGCCAAGAGGCAGCGGGACAGGGTAAGCAGTACTTC; CDR3aa: CASSQEAAGQGKQYF
j_gene: TRBJ2-7; v_gene: TRBV19; abundance: -; d_gene: TRBD2; CDR3nt: TGTGCCAGTAGTTCCACTAGCGGGGGGAGCTCCTACGAGCAGTACTTC; CDR3aa: CASSSTSGGSSYEQYF
j_gene: TRBJ1-1; v_gene: TRBV10-3; abundance: medium-sized; d_gene: -; CDR3nt: TGTGCCATCAGTGAAGGGGTGGCTGAAGCTTTCTTT; CDR3aa: CAISEGVAEAFF
j_gene: TRBJ2-7; v_gene: TRBV21-1; abundance: -; d_gene: -; CDR3nt: TGTGCCAGCAGTAGACCCGGGGGTAGCTCCTACGAGCAGTACTTC; CDR3aa: CASSRPGGSSYEQYF